Below, 11 T cell receptor beta chains from the same sample are listed, as sequenced in a study of blood T cells in healthy people across ages. Primed by a sample-barcoded 5' primer and a J-beta primer mix, a second PCR proceeded for about 7 to 11 cycles. From the 5' RACE reads, TCRdb called clonotypes with MiXCR, one entry per CDR3 protein. The top ten hold 7.7% of the sample, which has 1.5 million to 2 million distinct CDR3 sequences, about 28% seen once. The sequenced material came from blood. The origin of the receptors is a woman in her thirties in good health.

The chain combines TRBV20-1 with TRBJ2-5, with 7 positions matching TRBD2. Germline values: CDR1 DFQATT, CDR2 SNEGSKA (reference sequence). The CDR3 contains 13 residues. V shed 0 bases, J shed 14 bases, and the junction held 12 bases outside the gene matches. The CDR3 is CSARDPGGGAAYF. CDR3 in DNA: TGCAGTGCTAGAGACCCCGGGGGAGGGGCTGCATACTTC.

This clonotype showed up just a few times. This chain connects TRBV7-2 to TRBJ2-7; tentatively, D is TRBD2 (6 bases). The V gene's germline CDR1 is SGHTA and CDR2 FQGNSA. The CDR3 runs 12 residues. The V end was cut by 7 bases, the J end by 5 bases, with 12 bases between. The CDR3: CASTEGRNEQYF. CDR3 in DNA: TGTGCCAGCACGGAGGGACGGAACGAGCAGTACTTC.

This chain joins TRBV4-1 and TRBJ1-4, with D hard to call. Germline V gene lookup returns CDR1 MGHRA and CDR2 YSYEKL. The V gene lost 5 bases and the J gene lost 7 bases, with 11 bases spanning the gap. The CDR3 has 13 residues. The DNA of the CDR3 is TGCGCCAGCAGCTTTGGCAGGAGTGAAAAACTGTTTTTT. This translates into CASSFGRSEKLFF.

The chain recombines TRBV6-4 with TRBJ2-3; D is ambiguous. The CDR3 contains 13 residues. Trimming took 6 bases from V and 0 from J, leaving 7 bases between them. Germline-derived CDR1 and CDR2 are MRHNA and SNTAGT. The CDR3 DNA sequence: TGTGCCAGCAGCGCCGAAAGCACAGATACGCAGTATTTT. It codes for CASSAESTDTQYF.

This clonotype has only a few counts. The chain carries TRBV7-9 and TRBJ2-1; 13 bases align to TRBD2. Unmatched junction bases numbered 9, after V lost 3 bases and J lost 7 bases. Germline-derived CDR1 and CDR2 are SEHNR and FQNEAQ (reference sequence). The CDR3 has 17 residues. The CDR3 nucleotides read TGTGCCAGCAGCTTGAGGACCGGGACTAGCGGGGATAATGAGCAGTTCTTC. Encoded protein: CASSLRTGTSGDNEQFF.

This clonotype was picked up a small number of times. This chain connects TRBV7-2 to TRBJ1-5; 8 positions match TRBD1. Germline CDR1 and CDR2: SGHTA and FQGNSA. The CDR3 runs to 13 residues. V lost 4 bases, J lost 8 bases, and 4 bases stayed unmatched. This chain's CDR3 is CASSWDRMEPQHF. CDR3 DNA: TGTGCCAGCAGCTGGGACAGGATGGAGCCCCAGCATTTT.

This clonotype has a handful of counts. The chain joins TRBV11-2 to TRBJ2-5; D is undetermined. V gave up 3 bases and J gave up 3 bases, with 14 bases separating them. Per germline, CDR1 SGHAT and CDR2 FQNNGV. The CDR3 runs to 15 residues. The CDR3 sequence is CASSFFTRYKETQYF. CDR3 sequence (DNA): TGTGCCAGCAGCTTTTTTACCCGTTACAAAGAGACCCAGTACTTC.

The rearrangement links TRBV7-3 to TRBJ2-3; D tentatively fits TRBD1 or TRBD2 (6 bases each). Germline CDR1 reads SGHTA; CDR2 reads FQGTGA. This CDR3 is built from 13 residues. Deletions cut 8 bases from V and 2 bases from J, with 11 bases between. In DNA, the CDR3 is TGTGCCAGCGCGGGACAACCCACAGATACGCAGTATTTT. This gives the protein CASAGQPTDTQYF.

The rearrangement links TRBV20-1 to TRBJ1-1; D is perhaps TRBD1 (6 bases). Germline CDR1 reads DFQATT; CDR2 reads SNEGSKA (reference sequence). The CDR3 spans 11 residues. The CDR3 nucleotides read TGCAGACAACAGGGAGGAACTGAAGCTTTCTTT. Protein product: CRQQGGTEAFF.

This clonotype appeared once. This chain joins TRBV9 and TRBJ2-3, with 10 positions matching TRBD2. J was trimmed by 0 bases and V by 3 bases; bases with no gene match: 4. This CDR3 is 16 amino acids long. Per germline, CDR1 SGDLS and CDR2 YYNGEE. The CDR3 region has the DNA TGTGCCAGCAGCGGGGGACTAGCGATGAGCACAGATACGCAGTATTTT. Protein sequence: CASSGGLAMSTDTQYF.

This clonotype showed up many times. V usage is TRBV11-2 and J usage is TRBJ2-7, with TRBD2 as a possible D gene (6 bases). The germline gives CDR1 SGHAT, CDR2 FQNNGV. The V end lost 5 bases, the J end lost 0 bases, and 14 bases lay between the germline ends. The length of the CDR3 is 15 residues. The CDR3 is CASSGSGSSSYEQYF. For the CDR3, the DNA is TGTGCCAGCAGCGGAAGCGGGTCAAGCTCCTACGAGCAGTACTTC.